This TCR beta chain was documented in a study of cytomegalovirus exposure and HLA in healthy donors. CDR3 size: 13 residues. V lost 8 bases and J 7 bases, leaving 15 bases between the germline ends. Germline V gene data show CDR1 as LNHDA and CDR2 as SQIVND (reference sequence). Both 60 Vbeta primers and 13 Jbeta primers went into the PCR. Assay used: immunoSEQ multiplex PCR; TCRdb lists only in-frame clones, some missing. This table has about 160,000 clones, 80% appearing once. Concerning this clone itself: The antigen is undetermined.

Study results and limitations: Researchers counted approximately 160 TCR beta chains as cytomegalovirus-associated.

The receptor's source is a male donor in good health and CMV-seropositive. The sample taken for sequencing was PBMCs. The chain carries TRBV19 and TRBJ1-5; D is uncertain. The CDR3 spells CASLEGSQQPQHF. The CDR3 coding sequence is TGTGCCAGTTTGGAAGGGAGTCAACAGCCCCAGCATTTT.